This T cell receptor beta chain derives from a study of persistence of HIV-infected CD4 T cells. The libraries were made with immunoSEQ version 4 in survey mode. Method: immunoSEQ multiplex PCR; TCRdb's copy keeps in-frame clones and lacks some. The sample holds under 20,000 clones, approximately 60% seen once. V trimming: 3 bases; J trimming: 6 bases; junction bases outside the gene matches: 3. Germline V CDR1 and CDR2: SGHRS, YFSETQ. There are 15 residues in the CDR3. The stimulus was an HIV-1 Gag 15-mer peptide pool, about 1.1 ug/peptide/mL. Sorting of responding CD4+ T cells relied on upregulated CD40 ligand together with CD69. PBMCs were depleted of CD8+ T cells before stimulation. This clone is categorized as medium-sized. No antigen is known for it.

This sequence originates from an adult woman with HIV who was CMV-seropositive. The chain has TRBV5-1 and TRBJ2-1, with TRBD2 identical over 13 bases. This specimen was CD4+ T cells sorted from PBMCs after approximately 20-hour stimulation, taken from a patient who received antiretroviral therapy. The CDR3 spells CASSSLAGGPNEQFF. DNA for the CDR3: TGCGCCAGCAGCTCACTAGCGGGGGGGCCCAATGAGCAGTTCTTC. Filled out from reference TRBV5-1 and TRBJ2-1, the complete variable domain reads KAGVTQTPRYLIKTRGQQVTLSCSPISGHRSVSWYQQTPGQGLQFLFEYFSETQRNKGNFPGRFSGRQFSNSRSEMNVSTLELGDSALYLCASSSLAGGPNEQFFGPGTRLTVL.